The 29 T cell receptor beta chains below were found in one sample sequenced in a study of shared clonotypes between healthy human individuals. Cells designated naive CD8 were CD45RO-negative and were positively selected for CCR7, with terminally differentiated effector memory CD45RA+ cells excluded. Only in-frame clones appear in the TCRdb table, and some are missing; sequencing was by immunoSEQ multiplex PCR. The profile covers about 2,100,000 clones, with about 92% appearing a single time and more than 1.5% taken by the ten largest. Sequencing was done on a sample of naive CD8+ T cells from PBMCs. The receptors were sampled from a man between 18 and 29 years old in good health. Some clones in this sample may be carry-over from other donors' samples.

The chain links TRBV7-8 to TRBJ2-4; D unresolved. V lost 2 bases and J lost 0, with 14 bases in between. The CDR3 totals 17 residues. Germline CDR1 is SGHVS and CDR2 is FQNEAQ. In nucleotides, the CDR3 is TGTGCCAGCAGCTTAAGTGGGCAGGACCAAGCCAAAAACATTCAGTACTTC. Its translation: CASSLSGQDQAKNIQYF.

The chain links TRBV5-1 to TRBJ2-1, with 12 bases identical to TRBD2. In germline, CDR1 is SGHRS, CDR2 YFSETQ. With V trimmed by 1 base and J by 6 bases, 2 bases remained unmatched. The CDR3 is 15 amino acids. The CDR3 region is CASSLLLAGGNEQFF. The CDR3, as DNA: TGCGCCAGCAGCTTGCTACTAGCGGGAGGCAATGAGCAGTTCTTC.

This rearrangement joins TRBV7-9 to TRBJ1-1; D possibly corresponds to TRBD1 (5 bases). The V and J ends lost 4 bases and 5 bases respectively, with 14 bases between them. Germline assignment: CDR1 SEHNR and CDR2 FQNEAQ (reference sequence). The CDR3 covers 14 residues. In DNA, the CDR3 is TGTGCCAGCAGCTCCGGGGGGGGTTGGACTGAAGCTTTCTTT. Its translation: CASSSGGGWTEAFF.

This rearrangement joins TRBV6-5 to TRBJ2-2, with D perhaps being TRBD1 or TRBD2 (6 bases each). Trimming left V 2 bases short and J 7 bases short, with 14 bases between. The CDR3 has 15 residues. Germline loops: CDR1 MNHEY, CDR2 SVGAGI. In nucleotides, the CDR3 is TGTGCCAGCAGTTACGAGGAGGGGGGTGGCGGGGAGCTGTTTTTT. It is translated as CASSYEEGGGGELFF.

The chain uses TRBV5-4 and TRBJ2-7; D is undetermined. V was clipped by 4 bases and J by 4 bases, with 18 bases between them. There are 15 residues in the CDR3. Germline loops: CDR1 SGHNT, CDR2 YYREEE (reference sequence). DNA for the CDR3: TGTGCCAGCAGCCCGGCCTTGGGGATAGTGTACGAGCAGTACTTC. Protein product: CASSPALGIVYEQYF. The whole variable domain, remainder taken from reference TRBV5-4 and TRBJ2-7, is ETGVTQSPTHLIKTRGQQVTLRCSSQSGHNTVSWYQQALGQGPQFIFQYYREEENGRGNFPPRFSGLQFPNYSSELNVNALELDDSALYLCASSPALGIVYEQYFGPGTRLTVT.

The chain has TRBV9 and TRBJ2-3; 10 nucleotides agree with TRBD2. CDR1 is SGDLS, CDR2 YYNGEE, per germline. V trimming: 2 bases; J trimming: 5 bases; junction bases outside the gene matches: 5. CDR3 length: 15 residues. The CDR3 protein is CASSVLAGAGDTQYF. The CDR3 nucleotides read TGTGCCAGCAGCGTGCTAGCGGGGGCGGGAGATACGCAGTATTTT.

This chain joins TRBV7-9 and TRBJ2-5; possibly TRBD1 for D (6 bases). The CDR3 extends over 16 amino acids. V was cut by 4 bases and J by 4 bases, with 19 bases left in between. Germline CDR1 is SEHNR and CDR2 is FQNEAQ (reference sequence). The CDR3 protein is CASSYIGSGTSETQYF. The CDR3 nucleotides are TGTGCCAGCAGCTACATAGGATCTGGGACATCAGAGACCCAGTACTTC.

V and J are TRBV4-2 and TRBJ2-1, with D maybe TRBD2 (6 bases). Deletions cut 3 bases from V and 5 bases from J, with 17 bases between. The CDR3 has 16 residues. In germline, CDR1 is LGHNA, CDR2 YNFKEQ. For the CDR3, the DNA is TGTGCCAGCAGCCAGGAGATTCCGGGACTCAACAATGAGCAGTTCTTC. As protein: CASSQEIPGLNNEQFF.

This chain joins TRBV7-9 and TRBJ1-1; 9 bases line up with TRBD1. Germline V lookup: CDR1 SEHNR, CDR2 FQNEAQ (reference sequence). V lost 2 bases, J lost 2 bases, and 3 bases stayed unmatched. The CDR3 contains 15 residues. The CDR3 region is CASSLTGGLNTEAFF. CDR3 nucleotides: TGTGCCAGCAGCTTAACAGGGGGCTTAAACACTGAAGCTTTCTTT. Full variable domain (missing parts from reference TRBV7-9 and TRBJ1-1): DTGVSQNPRHKITKRGQNVTFRCDPISEHNRLYWYRQTLGQGPEFLTYFQNEAQLEKSRLLSDRFSAERPKGSFSTLEIQRTEQGDSAMYLCASSLTGGLNTEAFFGQGTRLTVV.

This clone has just one count. CDR3 nucleotides: TGTGCCAGCAGCTCCACCATTGGAGCCGGGGAGCTGTTTTTT. Residues: CASSSTIGAGELFF. The chain joins TRBV7-6 to TRBJ2-2; the D is unclear. The ends were cut back, 4 bases at V and 6 bases at J, with 12 bases in the middle. The V gene's germline CDR1 is SGHVS and CDR2 FNYEAQ. This CDR3 is built from 14 residues.

The genes are TRBV30 and TRBJ2-5; 8 positions agree with TRBD2. The end of the DNA aligns better with TRBJ2-7, so the J call may be wrong. Germline loops: CDR1 GTSNPN, CDR2 SVGIG (reference sequence). This CDR3 spans 15 amino acids. The CDR3 nucleotides read TGTGCCTGGAGATGGCGAGCGGGAGTAGTGTACGAGCAGTACTTC. Translated, it gives CAWRWRAGVVYEQYF.

The rearrangement uses TRBV7-8 and TRBJ1-2, with D possibly matching TRBD1 (6 bases). Germline lookup yields CDR1 SGHVS and CDR2 FQNEAQ. CDR3 length equals 13 residues. Trimming removed 1 base from V and 6 bases from J, with 9 bases in between. In nucleotides, the CDR3 is TGTGCCAGCAGCTTAGAACAGGGCCATGGCTACACCTTC. As protein: CASSLEQGHGYTF.

The chain employs TRBV2 and TRBJ2-2; TRBD1 matches at 7 bases. Germline values: CDR1 SNHLY, CDR2 FYNNEI. The V gene end was trimmed by 5 bases and the J gene end by 2 bases; junction bases not matched to a gene: 5. The length of the CDR3 is 15 residues. Here the CDR3 reads CASSSRDSNTGELFF. DNA for the CDR3: TGTGCCAGCAGTAGCCGGGACAGCAACACCGGGGAGCTGTTTTTT.

The V call is TRBV15, the J call TRBJ1-4; perhaps TRBD1 as D (5 bases). Germline V gene sequence: CDR1 LNHNV, CDR2 YYDKDF (reference sequence). This CDR3 has 14 amino acids. Trimming cost V 9 bases and J 8 bases, with 19 bases left between them. This CDR3 reads CATNPGRRIEKLFF. For the CDR3, the DNA is TGTGCCACAAACCCGGGACGGCGGATCGAAAAACTGTTTTTT.

With respect to this clone: This specimen includes other DNA sequences encoding the same CDR3. The chain has TRBV19 and TRBJ2-7; D gene uncertain. CDR3 length: 12 residues. Germline-derived CDR1 and CDR2 are LNHDA and SQIVND (reference sequence). Trimming removed 0 bases from V and 2 bases from J, with 2 bases in between. Here the CDR3 DNA reads TGTGCCAGTAGTATAGACCCCTACGAGCAGTACTTC. Translation gives CASSIDPYEQYF.

This chain links TRBV25-1 with TRBJ2-7, with 9 bases matching TRBD2. The CDR3 is 14 amino acids. From germline, CDR1 is MGHDK and CDR2 SYGVNS. V trimming: 4 bases; J trimming: 6 bases; junction bases outside the gene matches: 7. As DNA, the CDR3 is TGTGCCAGCAGTGTGGCGGGAGGGCCGGGCGAGCAGTACTTC. Translating it yields CASSVAGGPGEQYF.

V and J are TRBV6-1 and TRBJ2-7, with 12 bases identical to TRBD1. The CDR3 sequence is 15 residues long. The germline V gene encodes CDR1 MNHNS and CDR2 SASEGT. The ends lost 9 bases at V and 0 bases at J; junction bases unmatched: 6. The CDR3 region is CASRDRGPSSYEQYF. The CDR3 DNA reads TGTGCCAGTCGGGACAGGGGGCCGAGCTCCTACGAGCAGTACTTC.

This clone was recorded only once. This sequence joins TRBV27 and TRBJ2-5; 11 bases map to TRBD2. CDR3 size: 15 residues. Germline CDR1 is MNHEY and CDR2 is SMNVEV (reference sequence). Trimming took 6 bases from V and 2 from J; bases not matched to a gene: 5. The CDR3 DNA reads TGTGCCAGCAGCAAGGGGACTAGCGGTCAAGAGACCCAGTACTTC. Its translation is CASSKGTSGQETQYF.

The V call is TRBV14, the J call TRBJ2-3; TRBD2 matches 8 bases. Trimming took 1 base from V and 6 from J; bases not matched to a gene: 6. Germline loops: CDR1 SGHDN, CDR2 FVKESK. The CDR3 consists of 15 residues. This CDR3 reads CASSQVRGGRDTQYF. The CDR3 coding sequence is TGTGCCAGCAGCCAAGTAAGAGGCGGGAGGGATACGCAGTATTTT.

The chain joins TRBV6-5 to TRBJ2-2; 10 nucleotides match TRBD1. Trimming cost V 8 bases and J 13 bases; bases outside gene matches: 4. Germline CDR1 MNHEY, CDR2 SVGAGI. This CDR3 is built from 11 residues. This CDR3 is CASGTGAWLFF. CDR3 in DNA: TGTGCCAGCGGGACAGGGGCATGGCTGTTTTTT.

The rearrangement joins TRBV7-3 to TRBJ2-7; 7 bases fit TRBD1. CDR1 SGHTA and CDR2 FQGTGA come from the germline V gene. J was trimmed by 1 base and V by 4 bases; bases with no gene match: 4. This CDR3 has 14 residues. In nucleotides, the CDR3 is TGTGCCAGCAGCTCCCGGGACAGTTCCTACGAGCAGTACTTC. It codes for CASSSRDSSYEQYF.

In DNA form, the CDR3 reads TGTGCCAGCAGTGCCGAGACAGGGAACTATGGCTACACCTTC. Its protein is CASSAETGNYGYTF. The chain recombines TRBV28 with TRBJ1-2; 7 positions agree with TRBD1. CDR1 is MDHEN, CDR2 SYDVKM, per germline. The CDR3 has 14 amino acids. The V segment lost 5 bases and the J segment 2 bases; nucleotides outside the gene matches: 5.

This chain connects TRBV28 to TRBJ2-6; the D gene is possibly TRBD1 (5 bases). This CDR3 has 16 residues. From germline, CDR1 is MDHEN and CDR2 SYDVKM. The V gene lost 6 bases and the J gene lost 4 bases, with 16 bases spanning the gap. The CDR3 protein is CASSLGVVRGANVLTF. CDR3 nucleotide sequence: TGTGCCAGCAGCCTAGGGGTAGTAAGGGGGGCCAACGTCCTGACTTTC.

The chain is built from TRBV10-3 and TRBJ2-7, with 9 bases that match TRBD1. The trim removed 3 bases at V and 5 bases at J, leaving 8 bases unmatched. This CDR3 region has 15 residues. Germline V lookup: CDR1 ENHRY, CDR2 SYGVKD. The CDR3 region is CAISERGTGLDEQYF. CDR3 sequence (DNA): TGTGCCATCAGTGAACGCGGGACAGGGTTAGACGAGCAGTACTTC.

This clone was counted a single time. The chain has TRBV5-4 and TRBJ2-7; the D is unclear. Trimming took 6 bases from V and 2 from J, leaving 12 bases between them. Germline CDR1 is SGHNT and CDR2 is YYREEE (reference sequence). CDR3 length equals 13 residues. CDR3 nucleotide sequence: TGTGCCAGCACAACCGACCAGACCTACGAGCAGTACTTC. It specifies CASTTDQTYEQYF. The entire variable domain, with the rest obtained from reference TRBV5-4 and TRBJ2-7, is as follows: ETGVTQSPTHLIKTRGQQVTLRCSSQSGHNTVSWYQQALGQGPQFIFQYYREEENGRGNFPPRFSGLQFPNYSSELNVNALELDDSALYLCASTTDQTYEQYFGPGTRLTVT.

The CDR3 region is CASSSKGGLNEKLFF. CDR3 DNA: TGTGCCAGCAGTTCAAAAGGGGGCTTGAATGAAAAACTGTTTTTT. This chain uses TRBV27 with TRBJ1-4; 7 nucleotides agree with TRBD1. Germline trimming cut 4 bases from V and 5 bases from J; bases unmatched to any gene: 7. The CDR3 totals 15 residues. Per germline, CDR1 MNHEY and CDR2 SMNVEV (reference sequence).

This clone was counted a few times. This chain uses TRBV14 with TRBJ1-4; D is undetermined. This CDR3 region has 15 residues. The germline V gene has CDR1 SGHDN and CDR2 FVKESK. V was pared by 4 bases and J by 0 bases, with 9 bases between. Here the CDR3 reads CASSPSPATNEKLFF. The CDR3 coding sequence is TGTGCCAGCAGCCCGTCCCCTGCAACTAATGAAAAACTGTTTTTT.

CDR3 amino acids: CASSPYGLAGSYEQYF. CDR3 DNA: TGTGCCAGCAGTCCCTACGGGCTAGCAGGCTCCTACGAGCAGTACTTC. The rearrangement links TRBV28 to TRBJ2-5; TRBD2 might be the D (5 bases). The DNA matches TRBJ2-7 better at its end, which makes the J call doubtful. There are 16 residues in the CDR3. CDR1 and CDR2 (germline): MDHEN, SYDVKM.

The DNA for the CDR3 is TGTGCCAGCAGCAAGAGGATAGCGGGAGGGAACACCGGGGAGCTGTTTTTT. Protein sequence: CASSKRIAGGNTGELFF. The chain joins TRBV11-3 to TRBJ2-2; 10 nucleotides agree with TRBD2. CDR1 is SGHNT, CDR2 YENEEA, per germline. The CDR3 runs 17 residues. With 5 bases clipped from V and 1 base from J, the junction kept 7 bases outside the gene matches.